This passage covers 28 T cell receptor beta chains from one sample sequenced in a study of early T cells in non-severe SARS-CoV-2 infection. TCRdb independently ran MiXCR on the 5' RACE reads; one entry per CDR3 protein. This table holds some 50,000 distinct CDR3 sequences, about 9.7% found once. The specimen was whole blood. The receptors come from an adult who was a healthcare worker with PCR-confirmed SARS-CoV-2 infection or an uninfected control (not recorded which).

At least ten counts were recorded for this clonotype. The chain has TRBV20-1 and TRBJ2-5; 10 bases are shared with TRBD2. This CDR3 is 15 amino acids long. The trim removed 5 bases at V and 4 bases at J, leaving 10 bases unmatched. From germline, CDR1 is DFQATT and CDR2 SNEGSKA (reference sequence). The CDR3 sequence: CSAATPGTSAETQYF. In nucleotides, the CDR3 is TGCAGTGCTGCAACCCCCGGGACTAGCGCAGAGACCCAGTACTTC.

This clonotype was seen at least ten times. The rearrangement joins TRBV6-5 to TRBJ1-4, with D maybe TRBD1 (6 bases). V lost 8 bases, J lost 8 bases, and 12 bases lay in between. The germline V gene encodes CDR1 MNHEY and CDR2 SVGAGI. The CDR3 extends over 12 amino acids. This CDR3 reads CASAQGTEKLFF. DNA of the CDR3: TGTGCCAGCGCCCAGGGGACGGAAAAACTGTTTTTT.

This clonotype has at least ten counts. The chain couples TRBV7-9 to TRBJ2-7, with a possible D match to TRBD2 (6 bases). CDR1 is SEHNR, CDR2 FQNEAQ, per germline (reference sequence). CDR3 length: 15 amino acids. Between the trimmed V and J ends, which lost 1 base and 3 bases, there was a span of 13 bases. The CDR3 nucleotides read TGTGCCAGCAGCTTAGAAGGGACTCGAGACTACGAGCAGTACTTC. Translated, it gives CASSLEGTRDYEQYF.

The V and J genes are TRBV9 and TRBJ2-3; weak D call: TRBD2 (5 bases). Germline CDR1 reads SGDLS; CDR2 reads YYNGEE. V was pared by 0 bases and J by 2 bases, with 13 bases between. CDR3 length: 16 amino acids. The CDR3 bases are TGTGCCAGCAGCGTAGGGACTCGGCGACACACAGATACGCAGTATTTT. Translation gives CASSVGTRRHTDTQYF.

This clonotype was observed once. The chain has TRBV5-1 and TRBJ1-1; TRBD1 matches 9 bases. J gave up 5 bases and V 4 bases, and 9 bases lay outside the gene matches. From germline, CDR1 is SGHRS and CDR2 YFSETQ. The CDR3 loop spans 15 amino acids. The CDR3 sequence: CASSPARTGVTEAFF. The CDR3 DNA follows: TGCGCCAGCAGCCCGGCGCGGACAGGGGTTACTGAAGCTTTCTTT.

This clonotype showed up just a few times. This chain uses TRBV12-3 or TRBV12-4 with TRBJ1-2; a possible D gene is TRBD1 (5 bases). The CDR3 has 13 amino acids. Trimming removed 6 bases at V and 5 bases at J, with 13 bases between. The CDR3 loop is CASRPETAYGYTF. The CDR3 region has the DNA TGTGCCAGCAGGCCCGAGACAGCATATGGCTACACCTTC.

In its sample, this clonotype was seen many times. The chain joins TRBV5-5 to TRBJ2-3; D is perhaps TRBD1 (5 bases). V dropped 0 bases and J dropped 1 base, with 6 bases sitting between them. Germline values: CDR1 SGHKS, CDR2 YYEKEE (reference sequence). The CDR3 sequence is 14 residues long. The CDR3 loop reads CASSLGRGTDTQYF. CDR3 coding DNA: TGTGCCAGCAGCTTGGGCAGGGGCACAGATACGCAGTATTTT.

The CDR3 DNA reads TGTGCCAGCAGCTTGGGCGACCGGAACACTGAAGCTTTCTTT. It specifies CASSLGDRNTEAFF. The gene calls are TRBV11-2 and TRBJ1-1; no clear D. CDR1 and CDR2 from the germline V gene are SGHAT and FQNNGV. The CDR3 is 14 residues long. Trimming shortened V by 3 bases and J by 1 base, and 9 bases separated the two germline ends.

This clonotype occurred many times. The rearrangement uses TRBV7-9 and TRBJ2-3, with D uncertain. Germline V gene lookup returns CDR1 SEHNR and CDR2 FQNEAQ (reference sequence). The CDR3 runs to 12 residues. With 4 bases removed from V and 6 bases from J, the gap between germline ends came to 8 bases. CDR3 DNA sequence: TGTGCCAGCAGCTCCCCGGTGGATACGCAGTATTTT. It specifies CASSSPVDTQYF.

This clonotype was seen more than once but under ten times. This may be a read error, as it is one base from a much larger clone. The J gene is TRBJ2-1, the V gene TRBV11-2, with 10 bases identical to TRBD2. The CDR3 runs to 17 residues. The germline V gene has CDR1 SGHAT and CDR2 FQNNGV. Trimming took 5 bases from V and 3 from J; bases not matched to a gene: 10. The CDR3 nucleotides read TGTGCCAGCAGCGGCCCAACTAGCGGGAAAATCTACAATGAGCAGTTCTTC. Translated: CASSGPTSGKIYNEQFF.

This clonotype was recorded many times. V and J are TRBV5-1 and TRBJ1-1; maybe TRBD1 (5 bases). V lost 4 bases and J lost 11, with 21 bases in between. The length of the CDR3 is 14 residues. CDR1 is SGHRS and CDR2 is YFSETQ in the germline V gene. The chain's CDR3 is CASSHSSIREWAFF. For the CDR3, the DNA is TGCGCCAGCAGCCATTCGTCAATCAGGGAGTGGGCTTTCTTT. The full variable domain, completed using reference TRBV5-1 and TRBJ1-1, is KAGVTQTPRYLIKTRGQQVTLSCSPISGHRSVSWYQQTPGQGLQFLFEYFSETQRNKGNFPGRFSGRQFSNSRSEMNVSTLELGDSALYLCASSHSSIREWAFFGQGTRLTVV.

The CDR3 loop reads CSVPRTDGYTF. CDR3 DNA: TGCAGCGTTCCCAGGACGGATGGCTACACCTTC. The V and J genes are TRBV29-1 and TRBJ1-2; D unresolved. The CDR3 totals 11 residues. Trimming took off 5 bases at V and 6 bases at J, with 10 bases between the two ends. CDR1 SQVTM and CDR2 ANQGSEA come from the germline V gene.

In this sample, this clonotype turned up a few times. CDR3 region: CASSYNSGANVLTF. The DNA for the CDR3 is TGTGCCAGCAGTTACAACTCTGGGGCCAACGTCCTGACTTTC. The V gene is TRBV6-2 or TRBV6-3, the J gene TRBJ2-6, with D unresolved. V lost 2 bases and J lost 0, with 2 bases in between. Germline CDR1 reads MNHEY; CDR2 reads SVGEGT. This CDR3 has 14 residues.

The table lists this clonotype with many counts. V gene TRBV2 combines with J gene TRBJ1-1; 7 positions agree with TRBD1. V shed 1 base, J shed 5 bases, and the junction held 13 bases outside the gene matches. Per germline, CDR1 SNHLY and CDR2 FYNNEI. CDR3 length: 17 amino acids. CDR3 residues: CASSEGQGGGLRTEAFF. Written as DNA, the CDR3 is TGTGCCAGCAGTGAAGGACAGGGAGGTGGGTTGAGGACTGAAGCTTTCTTT. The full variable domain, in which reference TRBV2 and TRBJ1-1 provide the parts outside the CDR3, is EPEVTQTPSHQVTQMGQEVILRCVPISNHLYFYWYRQILGQKVEFLVSFYNNEISEKSEIFDDQFSVERPDGSNFTLKIRSTKLEDSAMYFCASSEGQGGGLRTEAFFGQGTRLTVV.

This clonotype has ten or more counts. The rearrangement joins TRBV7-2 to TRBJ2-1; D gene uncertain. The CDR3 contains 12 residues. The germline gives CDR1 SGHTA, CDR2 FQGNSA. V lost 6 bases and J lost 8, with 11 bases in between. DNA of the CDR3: TGTGCCAGCAGATCCGGGTACCATGAGCAGTTCTTC. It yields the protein CASRSGYHEQFF.

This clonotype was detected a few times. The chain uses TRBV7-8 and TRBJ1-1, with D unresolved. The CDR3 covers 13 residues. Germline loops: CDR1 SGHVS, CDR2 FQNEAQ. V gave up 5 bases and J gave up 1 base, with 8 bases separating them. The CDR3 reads CASSQEPNTEAFF. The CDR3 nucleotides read TGTGCCAGCAGCCAAGAGCCGAACACTGAAGCTTTCTTT. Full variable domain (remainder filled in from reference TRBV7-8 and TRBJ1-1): GAGVSQSPRYKVAKRGQDVALRCDPISGHVSLFWYQQALGQGPEFLTYFQNEAQLDKSGLPSDRFFAERPEGSVSTLKIQRTQQEDSAVYLCASSQEPNTEAFFGQGTRLTVV.

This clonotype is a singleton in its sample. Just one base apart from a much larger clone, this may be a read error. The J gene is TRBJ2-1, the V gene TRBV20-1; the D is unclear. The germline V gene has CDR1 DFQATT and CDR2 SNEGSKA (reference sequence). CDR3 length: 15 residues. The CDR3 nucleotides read TGCAGTGCTAGAGGCCCTCTACTATTATACAGTGAGCAGTTCTTC. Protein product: CSARGPLLLYSEQFF.

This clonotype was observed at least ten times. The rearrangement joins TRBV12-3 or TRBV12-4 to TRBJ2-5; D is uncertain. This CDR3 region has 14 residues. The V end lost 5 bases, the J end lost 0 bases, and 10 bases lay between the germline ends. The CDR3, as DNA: TGTGCCAGCAGTCGTGACGGTAACCAAGAGACCCAGTACTTC. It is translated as CASSRDGNQETQYF.

The CDR3 coding sequence is TGCAGTGCTAGAGATCAAGGGGGGAGTTATGGCTACACCTTC. It encodes CSARDQGGSYGYTF. The rearrangement joins TRBV20-1 to TRBJ1-2; perhaps TRBD1 as D (6 bases). From germline, CDR1 is DFQATT and CDR2 SNEGSKA (reference sequence). The CDR3 contains 14 residues. V was clipped by 0 bases and J by 5 bases, with 13 bases between them.

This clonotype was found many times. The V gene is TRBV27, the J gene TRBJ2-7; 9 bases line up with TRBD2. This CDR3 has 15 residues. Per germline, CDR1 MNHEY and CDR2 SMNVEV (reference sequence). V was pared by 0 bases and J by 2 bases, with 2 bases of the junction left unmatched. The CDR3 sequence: CASSLSGGGAYEQYF. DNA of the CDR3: TGTGCCAGCAGTTTATCTGGCGGGGGGGCCTACGAGCAGTACTTC.

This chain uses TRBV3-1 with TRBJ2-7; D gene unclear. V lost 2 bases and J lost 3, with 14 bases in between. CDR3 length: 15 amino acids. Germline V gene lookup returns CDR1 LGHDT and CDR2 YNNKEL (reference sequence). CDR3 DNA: TGTGCCAGCAGCCAAAGTGGGTATAGTAGCTACGAGCAGTACTTC. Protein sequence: CASSQSGYSSYEQYF.

CDR3 in amino acids: CASSLTGFNEQFF. CDR3 bases: TGTGCCAGCAGCTTGACAGGGTTTAATGAGCAGTTCTTC. The rearrangement links TRBV7-3 to TRBJ2-1, with 7 bases lining up with TRBD1. The CDR3 has 13 amino acids. Trimming removed 3 bases from V and 7 bases from J; junction bases left unmatched: 3. Germline CDR1 and CDR2: SGHTA and FQGTGA.

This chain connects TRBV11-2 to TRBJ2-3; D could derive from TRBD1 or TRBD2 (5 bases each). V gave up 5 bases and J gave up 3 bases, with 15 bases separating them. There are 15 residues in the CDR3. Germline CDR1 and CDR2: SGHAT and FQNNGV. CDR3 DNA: TGTGCCAGCAGCCTATACAGGAGGAGGACAGATACGCAGTATTTT. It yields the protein CASSLYRRRTDTQYF.

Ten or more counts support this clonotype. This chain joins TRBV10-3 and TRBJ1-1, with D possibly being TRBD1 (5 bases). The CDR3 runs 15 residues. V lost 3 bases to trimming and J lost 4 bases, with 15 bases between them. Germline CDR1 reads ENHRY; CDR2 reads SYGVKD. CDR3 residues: CAISDRQGEGTEAFF. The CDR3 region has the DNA TGTGCCATCAGTGATCGTCAGGGAGAGGGCACTGAAGCTTTCTTT.

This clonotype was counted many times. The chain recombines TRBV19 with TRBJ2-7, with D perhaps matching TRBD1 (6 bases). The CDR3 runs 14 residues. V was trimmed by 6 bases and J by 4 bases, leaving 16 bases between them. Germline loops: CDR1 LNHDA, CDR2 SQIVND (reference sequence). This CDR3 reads CASSTGTSFYEQYF. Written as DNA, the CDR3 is TGTGCCAGTAGCACCGGGACAAGTTTTTACGAGCAGTACTTC.

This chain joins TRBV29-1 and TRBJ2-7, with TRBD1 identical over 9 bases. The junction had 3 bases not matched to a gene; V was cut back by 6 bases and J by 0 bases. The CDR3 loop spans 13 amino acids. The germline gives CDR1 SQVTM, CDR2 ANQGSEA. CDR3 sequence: CSVGQGSSYEQYF. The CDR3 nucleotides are TGCAGCGTGGGACAGGGAAGCTCCTACGAGCAGTACTTC.

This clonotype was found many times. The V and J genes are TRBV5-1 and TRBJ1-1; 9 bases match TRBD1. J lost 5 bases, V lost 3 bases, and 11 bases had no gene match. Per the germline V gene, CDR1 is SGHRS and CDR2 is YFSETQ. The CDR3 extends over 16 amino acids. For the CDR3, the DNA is TGCGCCAGCAGCTCAGGACAGGGGAGCATCCCTACTGAAGCTTTCTTT. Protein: CASSSGQGSIPTEAFF. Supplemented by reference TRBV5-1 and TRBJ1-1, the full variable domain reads KAGVTQTPRYLIKTRGQQVTLSCSPISGHRSVSWYQQTPGQGLQFLFEYFSETQRNKGNFPGRFSGRQFSNSRSEMNVSTLELGDSALYLCASSSGQGSIPTEAFFGQGTRLTVV.

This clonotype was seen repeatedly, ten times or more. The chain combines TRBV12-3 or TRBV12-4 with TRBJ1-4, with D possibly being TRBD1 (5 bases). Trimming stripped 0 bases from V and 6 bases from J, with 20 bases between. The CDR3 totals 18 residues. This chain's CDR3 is CASSLALGAAAGDEKLFF. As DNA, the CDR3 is TGTGCCAGCAGTTTAGCGCTCGGGGCCGCGGCGGGGGATGAAAAACTGTTTTTT.